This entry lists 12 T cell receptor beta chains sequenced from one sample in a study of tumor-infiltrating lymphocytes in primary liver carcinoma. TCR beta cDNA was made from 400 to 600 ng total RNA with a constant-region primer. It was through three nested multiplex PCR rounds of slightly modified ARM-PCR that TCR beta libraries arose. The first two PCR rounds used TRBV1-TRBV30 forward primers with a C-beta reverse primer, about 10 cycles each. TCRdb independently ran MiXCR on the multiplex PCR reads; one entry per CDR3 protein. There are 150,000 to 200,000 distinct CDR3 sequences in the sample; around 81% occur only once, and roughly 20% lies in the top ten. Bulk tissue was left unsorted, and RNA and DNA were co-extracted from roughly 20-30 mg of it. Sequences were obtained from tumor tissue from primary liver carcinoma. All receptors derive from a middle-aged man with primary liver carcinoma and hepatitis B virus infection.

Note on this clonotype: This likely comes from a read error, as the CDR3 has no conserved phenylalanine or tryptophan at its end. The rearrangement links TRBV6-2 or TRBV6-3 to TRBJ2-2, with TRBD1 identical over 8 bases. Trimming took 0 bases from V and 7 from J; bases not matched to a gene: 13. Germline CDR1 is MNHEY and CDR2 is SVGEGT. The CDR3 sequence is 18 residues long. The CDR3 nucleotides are TGTGCCAGCAGTTACTCCTACCCCGGGACAGGATCGGTCGGGGAGCTGTTTCTT. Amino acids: CASSYSYPGTGSVGELFL.

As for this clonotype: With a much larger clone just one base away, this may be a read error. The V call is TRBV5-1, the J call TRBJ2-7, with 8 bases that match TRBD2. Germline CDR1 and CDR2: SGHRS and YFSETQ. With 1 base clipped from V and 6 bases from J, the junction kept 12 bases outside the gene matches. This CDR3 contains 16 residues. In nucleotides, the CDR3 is TGCGCCAGCAGCTTGAACTTTGGCGGGGGGTCGCGCGAGCAGTACTTC. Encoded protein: CASSLNFGGGSREQYF.

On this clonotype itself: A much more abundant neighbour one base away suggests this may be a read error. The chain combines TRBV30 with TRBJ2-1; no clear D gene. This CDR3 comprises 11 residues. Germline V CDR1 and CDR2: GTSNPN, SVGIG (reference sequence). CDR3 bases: TGTGTCTGGAGTTTTGTAAATGAGCAGTTCTTC. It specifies CVWSFVNEQFF.

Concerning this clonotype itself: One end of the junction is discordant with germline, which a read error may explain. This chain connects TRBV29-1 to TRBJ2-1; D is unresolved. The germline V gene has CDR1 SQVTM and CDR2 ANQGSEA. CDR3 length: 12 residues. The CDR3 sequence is CSVEEVYNEQFF. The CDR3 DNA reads TGCAGTGTTGAAGAGGTATACAATGAGCAGTTCTTC.

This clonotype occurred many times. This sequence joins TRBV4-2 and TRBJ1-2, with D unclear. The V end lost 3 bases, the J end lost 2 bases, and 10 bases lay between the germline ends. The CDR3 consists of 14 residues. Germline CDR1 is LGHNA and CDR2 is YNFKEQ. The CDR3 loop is CASSHLDGNYGYTF. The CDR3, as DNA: TGTGCCAGCAGCCACTTGGACGGCAACTATGGCTACACCTTC.

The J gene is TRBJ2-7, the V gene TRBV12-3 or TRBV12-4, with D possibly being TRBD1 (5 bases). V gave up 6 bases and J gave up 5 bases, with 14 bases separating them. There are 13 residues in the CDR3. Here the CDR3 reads CASRRATRDEQYF. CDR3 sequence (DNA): TGTGCCAGCAGACGGGCCACCAGGGACGAGCAGTACTTC.

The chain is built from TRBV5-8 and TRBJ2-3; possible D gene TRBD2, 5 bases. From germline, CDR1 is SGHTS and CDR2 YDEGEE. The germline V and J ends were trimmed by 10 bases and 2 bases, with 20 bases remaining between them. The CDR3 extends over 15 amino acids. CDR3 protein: CASTLEERNTDTQYF. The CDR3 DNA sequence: TGTGCCTCTACCCTGGAGGAGCGTAACACAGATACGCAGTATTTT.

DNA for the CDR3: TGTGCCAGCAGTTTGTCAGGGGTGCCAGAGACTGAGTACTTC. Residues: CASSLSGVPETEYF. The V and J genes are TRBV12-3 or TRBV12-4 and TRBJ2-5, with D maybe TRBD1 (6 bases). The CDR3 is 14 residues long. V was pared by 3 bases and J by 12 bases, with 20 bases between.

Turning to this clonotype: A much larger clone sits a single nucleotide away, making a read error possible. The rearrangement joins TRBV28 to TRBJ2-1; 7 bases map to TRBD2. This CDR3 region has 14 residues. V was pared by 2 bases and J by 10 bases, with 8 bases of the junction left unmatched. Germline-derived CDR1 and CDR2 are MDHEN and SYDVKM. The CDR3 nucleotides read TGTGCCAGCAGTTTAGCGGCACTAGCGACGGAGCAGTTCTTC. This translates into CASSLAALATEQFF.

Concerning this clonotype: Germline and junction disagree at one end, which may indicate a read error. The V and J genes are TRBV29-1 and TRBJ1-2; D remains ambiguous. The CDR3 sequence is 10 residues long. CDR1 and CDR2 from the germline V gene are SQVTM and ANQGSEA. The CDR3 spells CSVDHCGYTF. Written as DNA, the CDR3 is TGCAGCGTTGACCACTGTGGCTACACATTC.

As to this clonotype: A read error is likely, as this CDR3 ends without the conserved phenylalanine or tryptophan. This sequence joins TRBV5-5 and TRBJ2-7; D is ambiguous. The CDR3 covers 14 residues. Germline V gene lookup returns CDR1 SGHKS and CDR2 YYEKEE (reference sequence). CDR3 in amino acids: CTNSLVPREGEQYL. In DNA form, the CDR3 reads TGTACCAACAGCTTGGTTCCACGTGAAGGAGAGCAGTACTTA.

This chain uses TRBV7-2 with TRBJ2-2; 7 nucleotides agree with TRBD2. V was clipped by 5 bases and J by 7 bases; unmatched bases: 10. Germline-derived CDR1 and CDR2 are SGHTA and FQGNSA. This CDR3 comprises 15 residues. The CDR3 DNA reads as TGTGCCAGCAGCCCTAGTGGCGGGAGATACGGGGAGCTGTTTTTT. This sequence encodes CASSPSGGRYGELFF.